This T cell receptor (beta chain) was observed in a study of neoadjuvant anti-PD-1 for oral cavity cancer (dated by TCRdb to the early 2020s). Study-wide context: Before undergoing curative-intent surgical resection, most patients got three to four biweekly nivolumab doses at 3 mg/kg. Patients without progression received a fourth nivolumab dose around day 43 and underwent definitive surgical resection on days 50-56. Patients with complete response, partial response or stable disease by RECIST 1.1 were defined as responders, whereas patients with progression were defined as non-responders. A 33% response rate was observed in the parent correlative cohort, in which about a dozen patients were included. What the study reported, not specific to this receptor: Higher pretreatment blood TCRbeta clonality and lower post-treatment tumor TCRbeta clonality were correlated with higher pretreatment blood Treg/Th17 ratios. After neoadjuvant nivolumab, non-responders showed significantly higher T cell clonality (Gini index) in PBMCs than responders did. TCR analyses included only three patients per response group, and the authors called for larger cohorts for validation.

To note about this clone: Its antigen is not yet known. No base-level quality is on record; no much larger clone is a single base apart.

The CDR3 goes from the cysteine to the phenylalanine over 17 residues. The sequence is cut down to CDR3 DNA, 51 bases in frame from base 1. The germline V gene supplies CDR1 ENHRY and CDR2 SYGVKD. V ends up 5 bases short and J 0 bases short, with an unmatched junction base count of 10. The time point label, as the study defines it: before neoadjuvant nivolumab. Patients had been newly diagnosed with stage II-IVA oral cavity squamous cell carcinoma, and no prior systemic or radiation treatment had been given to the patients. The cohort was composed of patients with HPV-negative, locally advanced oral cavity squamous cell carcinoma. Peripheral blood mononuclear cells were analyzed directly and were not maintained or expanded in culture. The samples were drawn from a longitudinal correlative study tied to a single-arm phase II trial testing neoadjuvant nivolumab in oral cavity squamous cell carcinoma. Subject-matched pre- and post-treatment PBMCs and tumors from three responders and three non-responders were subjected to genomic DNA-based TCRbeta sequencing. Peripheral blood mononuclear cells were collected once before nivolumab treatment and again after treatment, at the time of surgery. The Maxwell RSC DNA from Cells kit was used to isolate genomic DNA from PBMCs.

For deep sequencing, PBMC libraries mostly used about 0.45 ug of input genomic DNA, with six replicates for each sample. TCRbeta libraries were prepared with the immunoSEQ hsTCRbeta kit according to the manufacturer's instructions. The completed libraries were mixed into a single pool at 3 nM, then sequenced with an Illumina NovaSeq 6000 S4 flow cell. The source study handled its data this way. Raw data preprocessing and quality control were performed with the immunoSEQ Analyzer. The analysis was restricted to productive rearrangements, with each unique CDR3 amino acid sequence defining a clonotype. Repertoire clonality was estimated as the Gini-Simpson index, which was calculated using the R package tcR. Student's t test was used to compare Gini indices, and Pearson correlation was used to assess associations with tumor size change. TCRdb stores this immuneACCESS table with in-frame sequences only. Part of the clones is absent; in the studies checked, under half of the shortfall reflects unresolved V genes, and no reason is known for the rest. The V and J calls and the clone size are those of that table, but D and trimming were determined from the DNA. The sample profile shows 55,000 to 80,000 clones; 65% to 85% of them were found once. The top ten clonotypes cover 3% to 3.5% of the sample.

Here the sequenced sample was PBMCs, taken before nivolumab (anti-PD-1) treatment. The receptor was derived from a person aged 40-85 years with oral cavity squamous cell carcinoma. The chain is assembled from TRBV10-3 and TRBJ1-3; 7 junctional bases match TRBD1. The CDR3 region: CAISSNDGTASGNTIYF. DNA sequence: TGTGCCATCAGTTCGAATGACGGGACAGCCTCTGGAAACACCATATATTTT.